The clone carrying this T cell receptor (beta chain) was found many times. Trimming removed 4 bases from V and 9 bases from J; junction bases left unmatched: 11. Germline values: CDR1 MGHDK, CDR2 SYGVNS. This CDR3 region has 14 residues. The assay was immunoSEQ multiplex PCR, and TCRdb's table has in-frame clones only and misses some. This table holds a few hundred thousand clones, more than 70% found once. These data are taken from a study of shared clonotypes between healthy human individuals. Sequenced: PBMCs. This clonotype was sampled from a woman between 40 and 50 years old in good health. Some clones in this sample may be carry-over from other donors' samples. The V call is TRBV25-1, the J call TRBJ2-7; 8 nucleotides match TRBD1. The CDR3: CASSGRWTGSVQYF. In nucleotides, the CDR3 is TGTGCCAGCAGTGGAAGATGGACAGGGAGCGTGCAGTACTTC.